These 14 T cell receptor beta chains were all obtained from the same sample, sequenced in a study of tumor-infiltrating lymphocytes in primary liver carcinoma (dated by TCRdb to about 2017). Total RNA and DNA were co-extracted without cell sorting from approximately 20-30 mg of bulk tissue using the AllPrep DNA/RNA mini kit. The run used an Illumina HiSeq 2500. TCRbeta-specific cDNA was reverse-transcribed from 500 ng total RNA using a constant-region primer and ProtoScript II reverse transcriptase. Three nested multiplex PCR rounds, following a slightly modified ARM-PCR procedure, were used to build the TCRbeta libraries. Each of the first two PCR rounds ran for around 10 cycles using multiplex TRBV1-TRBV30 forward primers together with a Cbeta reverse primer. Starting from the raw public reads, TCRdb applied fastp trimming at Q25, assembled clones with MiXCR and retained in-frame beta chains. Records with the same CDR3 protein are collapsed into one entry carrying the most frequent genes and DNA. Recorded for this sample are approximately 73,000 distinct CDR3 sequences; approximately 74% of them occurred a single time. 25% to 35% of the sample rests with the top ten.

Sequencing used liver tumor tissue from sampling region 4. The sample's cell subset or site label, in plain terms: tumor region T4, right-lateral pole. These receptors were collected from a man in his forties with primary liver carcinoma and hepatitis B virus infection.

In the case of this clonotype: A read error is possible here, since a much larger clone lies one base away. The gene calls are TRBV7-9 and TRBJ2-1; possible D gene TRBD1, 6 bases. V gave up 5 bases and J gave up 0 bases, with 14 bases separating them. Germline V CDR1 and CDR2: SEHNR, FQNEAQ (reference sequence). CDR3 length: 16 amino acids. In nucleotides, the CDR3 is TGTGCCAGCAGCAGGGAACAGGGCCCCTCCTACAATGAGCAGTTCTTC. Translated, it gives CASSREQGPSYNEQFF.

In its sample, this clonotype was seen many times. The chain links TRBV4-2 to TRBJ2-3; possible D gene TRBD2, 5 bases. Germline assignment: CDR1 LGHNA and CDR2 YNFKEQ. This CDR3 spans 17 amino acids. Trimming left V 0 bases short and J 0 bases short, with 13 bases between. CDR3 bases: TGTGCCAGCAGCCAAGACCCGGGGAGTGCAAGCACAGATACGCAGTATTTT. It encodes CASSQDPGSASTDTQYF.

The chain combines TRBV6-1 with TRBJ2-7, with 10 bases fitting TRBD1. The CDR3 loop spans 15 amino acids. Per germline, CDR1 MNHNS and CDR2 SASEGT. This CDR3 reads CVISEAPGQGYEQYF. The CDR3 DNA is TGTGTCATCAGTGAAGCCCCGGGACAGGGGTACGAGCAGTACTTC.

This clonotype is categorized as medium-sized. The CDR3 protein is CASSLGPPGSGAEAFF. The CDR3 nucleotides read TGTGCCAGCAGCTTAGGGCCCCCCGGGAGCGGCGCTGAAGCTTTCTTT. The rearrangement links TRBV11-3 to TRBJ1-1; D is undetermined. Germline V CDR1 and CDR2: SGHNT, YENEEA. V was trimmed by 1 base and J by 6 bases, leaving 18 bases between them. There are 16 residues in the CDR3.

The V call is TRBV14, the J call TRBJ1-6; D is undetermined. CDR1 and CDR2 from the germline V gene are SGHDN and FVKESK. The CDR3 runs to 14 residues. V was pared by 3 bases and J by 9 bases, with 12 bases between. The CDR3 region is CASSQWGGISPLHF. CDR3 in DNA: TGTGCCAGCAGCCAGTGGGGAGGTATTTCACCCCTCCACTTT. The full variable domain, rest sourced from reference TRBV14 and TRBJ1-6, is EAGVTQFPSHSVIEKGQTVTLRCDPISGHDNLYWYRRVMGKEIKFLLHFVKESKQDESGMPNNRFLAERTGGTYSTLKVQPAELEDSGVYFCASSQWGGISPLHFGNGTRLTVT.

Points on this clonotype: An end of the junction does not agree with germline; a read error may underlie this. V is TRBV11-1 and J is TRBJ2-2; no clear D gene. From germline, CDR1 is SGHAT and CDR2 FQDESV (reference sequence). The CDR3 sequence is 15 residues long. DNA of the CDR3: TGTGCCAGCAGCCTGGTGTACGCGAACGCCGGGGAGCTGTTTTTT. Translating it yields CASSLVYANAGELFF. Drawing the rest from reference TRBV11-1 and TRBJ2-2, the complete variable domain is EAEVAQSPRYKITEKSQAVAFWCDPISGHATLYWYRQILGQGPELLVQFQDESVVDDSQLPKDRFSAERLKGVDSTLKIQPAELGDSAMYLCASSLVYANAGELFFGEGSRLTVL.

As regards this clonotype: The germline gene is not matched at one end of the junction; a read error may be the cause. The chain joins TRBV6-1 to TRBJ2-1, with 7 bases aligning to TRBD2. Per germline, CDR1 MNHNS and CDR2 SASEGT. The length of the CDR3 is 17 residues. Here the CDR3 reads CANSGGSWAGDVNEQLF. CDR3 coding DNA: TGTGCCAACAGTGGGGGGTCGTGGGCGGGAGACGTGAATGAGCAGCTCTTC.

On this clonotype: The CDR3 end shows no conserved phenylalanine or tryptophan, and so a read error is likely. The chain uses TRBV29-1 and TRBJ2-1; 8 nucleotides agree with TRBD1. There are 14 residues in the CDR3. Looked up from germline, CDR1 is SQVTM and CDR2 is ANQGSEA. CDR3 protein: CSAVSGTGNNEQFL. The DNA for the CDR3 is TGCAGTGCCGTCTCCGGGACAGGCAATAATGAGCAGTTCTTA.

On this clonotype itself: This could be a read error, since a much larger clone is one nucleotide away. The V call is TRBV7-9, the J call TRBJ1-1; no clear D. Germline lookup yields CDR1 SEHNR and CDR2 FQNEAQ (reference sequence). CDR3 length: 12 residues. The CDR3 sequence is CTSSLYGAEAFF. The CDR3 DNA reads as TGTACCAGCAGCTTATACGGGGCTGAAGCTTTCTTT.

Comments on this clonotype: Lacking the conserved final phenylalanine or tryptophan, this CDR3 likely reflects a read error. V gene TRBV5-4 combines with J gene TRBJ2-7, with no clear D. Germline-derived CDR1 and CDR2 are SGHNT and YYREEE (reference sequence). This CDR3 spans 14 amino acids. In nucleotides, the CDR3 is TGTGCCAGCACCTTGTCTGGGAAATCCTGCGAGCAGTACCTC. Protein product: CASTLSGKSCEQYL.

For this clonotype: The CDR3 ends on some other residue instead of the conserved phenylalanine or tryptophan, so this is likely a read error. It is unclear where the CDR3 begins or ends on the DNA, so no DNA is shown, and the CDR3 is as TCRdb lists it. This rearrangement joins TRBV11-1 to TRBJ2-1; the DNA was not compared with TRBD1, the D call given in the table. The germline V gene has CDR1 SGHAT and CDR2 FQDESV (reference sequence). The CDR3 extends over 15 residues, inclusive of both ends. The CDR3: CASSLKTVLYNELFL.

The chain combines TRBV5-5 with TRBJ2-7; maybe TRBD1 (7 bases). CDR1 and CDR2 from the germline V gene are SGHKS and YYEKEE (reference sequence). This CDR3 spans 17 amino acids. The ends were cut back, 2 bases at V and 10 bases at J, with 28 bases in the middle. CDR3 region: CASSFRVGGQSSSEQYF. CDR3 DNA sequence: TGTGCCAGCAGCTTCAGGGTCGGGGGACAGAGCTCCAGCGAACAGTACTTC.

The chain joins TRBV7-9 to TRBJ2-7; a possible D gene is TRBD2 (5 bases). The CDR3 has 14 amino acids. The V end was cut by 7 bases, the J end by 5 bases, with 18 bases between. Germline V gene lookup returns CDR1 SEHNR and CDR2 FQNEAQ (reference sequence). The CDR3 sequence: CASTRGERTHEQYF. CDR3 DNA sequence: TGTGCCAGCACCCGTGGGGAGAGGACCCACGAGCAGTACTTC.

This clonotype has a handful of counts. Germline is not matched at one junction end, which may reflect a read error. The rearrangement joins TRBV10-1 to TRBJ2-3, with 10 bases matching TRBD2. This CDR3 is built from 15 residues. Germline lookup yields CDR1 WNHNN and CDR2 SYGVQD (reference sequence). This CDR3 reads CAGSVSGRAGDTQCF. The CDR3 nucleotides read TGTGCCGGCAGTGTGAGCGGGAGGGCCGGAGATACGCAGTGTTTT.